A single sample gave rise to the 20 T cell receptor beta chains below, sequenced in a study of cytomegalovirus exposure and HLA in healthy donors. In the PCR, 60 Vbeta and 13 Jbeta primers were used. The table came from immunoSEQ multiplex PCR; TCRdb's copy has only in-frame clones and leaves some out. The sample contains about 140,000 clones, around 82% of which appear only once. The sample was PBMCs. The source is a woman aged 18-29 years in good health and CMV-seropositive.

The chain is built from TRBV2 and TRBJ1-1, with TRBD1 as a possible D gene (5 bases). The CDR3 totals 16 residues. Germline V lookup: CDR1 SNHLY, CDR2 FYNNEI. The germline V and J ends were trimmed by 6 bases and 5 bases, with 22 bases remaining between them. This chain's CDR3 is CASSLGRGRAGTEAFF. CDR3 nucleotide sequence: TGTGCCAGCAGCCTGGGGCGGGGCCGGGCTGGAACTGAAGCTTTCTTT.

The table lists this clone with a few counts. The J gene is TRBJ2-5, the V gene TRBV6-1; D is unresolved. Near its end, the DNA agrees better with TRBJ2-7, so the J call may be wrong. The CDR3 is 14 amino acids. Per the germline V gene, CDR1 is MNHNS and CDR2 is SASEGT. The CDR3 reads CASSEGGAPYEQYF. CDR3 nucleotide sequence: TGTGCCAGCAGTGAAGGCGGAGCACCCTACGAGCAGTACTTC.

The V and J genes are TRBV29-1 and TRBJ1-1; maybe TRBD1 (5 bases). This CDR3 has 12 amino acids. Germline V gives CDR1 SQVTM, CDR2 ANQGSEA. V was trimmed by 6 bases and J by 1 base, leaving 9 bases between them. DNA of the CDR3: TGCAGCGTGCGAACAGGGAACACTGAAGCTTTCTTT. Protein product: CSVRTGNTEAFF.

The genes are TRBV5-1 and TRBJ1-1; possibly TRBD1 for D (5 bases). V dropped 4 bases and J dropped 1 base, with 14 bases sitting between them. Germline CDR1 and CDR2: SGHRS and YFSETQ. This CDR3 spans 15 amino acids. CDR3 sequence (DNA): TGCGCCAGCAGCGTTAGCAGGGTTTCGAACACTGAAGCTTTCTTT. Translated, it gives CASSVSRVSNTEAFF.

The V and J genes are TRBV27 and TRBJ2-7; 11 bases match TRBD1. V lost 7 bases to trimming and J lost 4 bases; unmatched junction nucleotides: 6. The CDR3 consists of 14 residues. Germline assignment: CDR1 MNHEY and CDR2 SMNVEV (reference sequence). The CDR3 spells CASTGTGGPYEQYF. The CDR3 coding sequence is TGTGCCAGCACTGGGACAGGGGGACCGTACGAGCAGTACTTC.

This clone came up a few times. The CDR3 coding sequence is TGTGCCAGCAGCATCCCGGTGACGTTGACTAGCTATGAGCAGTTCTTC. Translating gives CASSIPVTLTSYEQFF. The genes are TRBV7-2 and TRBJ2-1, with 7 bases matching TRBD2. The CDR3 is 16 amino acids. Trimming cost V 5 bases and J 8 bases; bases outside gene matches: 15. CDR1 is SGHTA, CDR2 FQGNSA, per germline.

In its sample, this clone was seen a few times. The chain combines TRBV6-5 with TRBJ2-1; D might be TRBD1 (6 bases). Germline V gene sequence: CDR1 MNHEY, CDR2 SVGAGI. The V gene lost 0 bases and the J gene lost 3 bases, with 6 bases spanning the gap. The CDR3 length is 14 residues. The CDR3 is CASSYSDSYNEQFF. CDR3 DNA: TGTGCCAGCAGTTACTCGGACAGCTACAATGAGCAGTTCTTC.

This sequence joins TRBV9 and TRBJ2-7; D is unresolved. The CDR3 runs to 15 residues. The germline gives CDR1 SGDLS, CDR2 YYNGEE. V was pared by 1 base and J by 0 bases, with 11 bases between. This chain's CDR3 is CASSVSYSSSYEQYF. The CDR3 DNA follows: TGTGCCAGCAGCGTATCGTACAGTAGCTCCTACGAGCAGTACTTC.

The V call is TRBV6-1, the J call TRBJ1-6; D is unclear. Trimming removed 3 bases at V and 0 bases at J, with 6 bases between. CDR1 is MNHNS, CDR2 SASEGT, per germline. There are 15 residues in the CDR3. CDR3 sequence reads: CASSERVSYNSPLHF. As DNA, the CDR3 is TGTGCCAGCAGTGAGAGGGTCTCCTATAATTCACCCCTCCACTTT.

The chain links TRBV6-1 to TRBJ1-5; D uncertain. The length of the CDR3 is 14 residues. The V end lost 1 base, the J end lost 5 bases, and 9 bases lay between the germline ends. Germline CDR1 reads MNHNS; CDR2 reads SASEGT. CDR3 protein: CASSEGSEDQPQHF. The CDR3 coding sequence is TGTGCCAGCAGTGAAGGGAGTGAGGATCAGCCCCAGCATTTT.

The chain uses TRBV19 and TRBJ2-3; D unclear. The CDR3 is 15 amino acids. V shed 3 bases and J shed 2 bases, with 12 bases lying between them. In germline, CDR1 is LNHDA, CDR2 SQIVND (reference sequence). The CDR3 DNA reads as TGTGCCAGTAGTATTCCCGGCGGAAACACAGATACGCAGTATTTT. Translation gives CASSIPGGNTDTQYF.

The sample holds a few counts of this clone. The sample holds other DNA sequences that translate to the same CDR3. This chain joins TRBV7-6 and TRBJ2-6; D is undetermined. The CDR3 loop spans 14 amino acids. Germline loops: CDR1 SGHVS, CDR2 FNYEAQ. V was trimmed by 5 bases and J by 0 bases, leaving 5 bases between them. CDR3 sequence reads: CASSLYSGANVLTF. In DNA, the CDR3 is TGTGCCAGCAGCCTTTACTCTGGGGCCAACGTCCTGACTTTC.

This clone was counted once. This chain links TRBV28 with TRBJ1-2, with D uncertain. Germline-derived CDR1 and CDR2 are MDHEN and SYDVKM. With 3 bases removed from V and 4 bases from J, the gap between germline ends came to 12 bases. The CDR3 extends over 14 amino acids. In DNA, the CDR3 is TGTGCCAGCAGTTTCCCCCCGGCGGGCTATGGCTACACCTTC. Translating it yields CASSFPPAGYGYTF.

CDR3: CASSLAGGGRSYNEQFF. The CDR3 DNA follows: TGCGCCAGCAGCTTGGCCGGGGGGGGCCGCTCCTACAATGAGCAGTTCTTC. V and J are TRBV5-1 and TRBJ2-1, with TRBD2 matching 8 bases. The CDR3 contains 17 residues. Germline V lookup: CDR1 SGHRS, CDR2 YFSETQ. The V and J ends lost 0 bases and 0 bases, in that order; junction bases with no gene match: 5. The entire variable domain, with the rest obtained from reference TRBV5-1 and TRBJ2-1, is as follows: KAGVTQTPRYLIKTRGQQVTLSCSPISGHRSVSWYQQTPGQGLQFLFEYFSETQRNKGNFPGRFSGRQFSNSRSEMNVSTLELGDSALYLCASSLAGGGRSYNEQFFGPGTRLTVL.

This clone was recorded a few times. CDR3: CASSSGRADTGELFF. DNA for the CDR3: TGCGCCAGCAGCTCCGGGAGGGCTGACACCGGGGAGCTGTTTTTT. V is TRBV5-1 and J is TRBJ2-2; 8 positions agree with TRBD2. Germline-derived CDR1 and CDR2 are SGHRS and YFSETQ. The ends lost 3 bases at V and 3 bases at J; junction bases unmatched: 4. CDR3 length: 15 residues.

The CDR3 nucleotides read TGTGCCAGCAGTGACCCGGGCTACAATGAGCAGTTCTTC. This sequence encodes CASSDPGYNEQFF. The chain has TRBV25-1 and TRBJ2-1, with no clear D. This CDR3 has 13 amino acids. Trimming stripped 3 bases from V and 3 bases from J, with 6 bases between. CDR1 and CDR2 from the germline V gene are MGHDK and SYGVNS.

The table lists this clone with a few counts. The chain links TRBV7-9 to TRBJ1-5; D may be TRBD1 (6 bases). The CDR3 has 14 amino acids. Germline V CDR1 and CDR2: SEHNR, FQNEAQ (reference sequence). With 5 bases removed from V and 2 bases from J, the gap between germline ends came to 10 bases. CDR3 bases: TGTGCCAGCAGCCAACGACAGGGCAATCAGCCCCAGCATTTT. It translates to CASSQRQGNQPQHF.

This clone was seen a single time. The chain carries TRBV6-6 and TRBJ2-7; TRBD2 matches at 15 bases. This CDR3 contains 14 residues. Unmatched junction bases numbered 8, after V lost 7 bases and J lost 10 bases. Germline CDR1 and CDR2: MNHNY and SVGAGI (reference sequence). The CDR3 loop is CASKPGLAGGHQYF. In nucleotides, the CDR3 is TGTGCCAGCAAGCCGGGACTAGCGGGGGGCCATCAGTACTTC.

The chain uses TRBV4-1 and TRBJ1-6, with D unresolved. CDR3 length equals 14 residues. The germline V gene has CDR1 MGHRA and CDR2 YSYEKL. V was shortened by 5 bases and J by 3 bases, with 8 bases between the two germline ends. CDR3 nucleotide sequence: TGCGCCAGCAGCACATCAGGCTATAATTCACCCCTCCACTTT. This sequence encodes CASSTSGYNSPLHF.

V gene TRBV9 combines with J gene TRBJ2-1; possible D gene TRBD1, 6 bases. The germline V gene has CDR1 SGDLS and CDR2 YYNGEE. The CDR3 is made up of 14 amino acids. With 0 bases removed from V and 9 bases from J, the gap between germline ends came to 13 bases. CDR3 in amino acids: CASSVVVGAGEQFF. The DNA of the CDR3 is TGTGCCAGCAGCGTAGTAGTGGGGGCCGGTGAGCAGTTCTTC.